This entry describes one T cell receptor (beta chain). What this receptor recognizes is not known. No clone much larger than this one lies a single base away; base qualities are absent. Libraries were constructed by the immunoSEQ multiplex PCR assay. TCRdb took over this immuneACCESS table, retaining in-frame rearrangements with V and J assigned. Such tables are incomplete; in checked studies, under half of the missing clones stem from an unresolved V gene, and the remainder is unexplained. The sample contains more than 60,000 clones, approximately 93% of them found a single time. The ten largest clones represent 1.4% of the sample. The sample originates from a study of T cell changes during pregnancy in multiple sclerosis (dated by TCRdb to between 2019 and 2020). In terms of the full investigation: The study examined how the T cell repertoire changed over the course of pregnancy in women with multiple sclerosis.

Counted from cysteine to phenylalanine, this CDR3 has 14 amino acids. Of all the DNA, just the CDR3 is kept, 42 bases in frame from base 1. V and J are truncated by 5 bases and 2 bases respectively, leaving an intervening sequence of 11 bases. Reading the germline V gene gives CDR1 SGHVS and CDR2 FNYEAQ. This sample comprised peripheral blood, obtained in the second trimester of pregnancy. The TCR was taken from a female donor with multiple sclerosis, enrolled in a pregnancy study. The sequence joins TRBV7-6 to TRBJ2-3, with TRBD1 tentatively as D gene (6 bases match). Read as DNA, the sequence is TGTGCCAGCAGCCCGAGGACAGTCACAGATACGCAGTATTTT. Its protein is CASSPRTVTDTQYF.